This TCR beta chain was captured by sequencing in a study of OX40 agonist ivuxolimab in advanced cancers. Study at large: Cohort: 65% to 90% men, mean age approximately 60, aged roughly 23 to 90.

The count of this clone is one. Antigen unknown. Generated by immunoSEQ multiplex PCR, the TCRdb table keeps only in-frame clones and is missing some. The sample carries 35,000 to 40,000 clones, roughly 82% recorded once. Points from the study as a whole: Among T cells, CD8+ cells averaged more expanded clones than CD4+ cells. Patients who responded partially at 0.1-3.0 mg/kg showed clonal expansion ranking among the lowest.

There are 14 residues in the CDR3. The V end was cut by 6 bases, the J end by 11 bases, with 19 bases between. Germline V gene lookup returns CDR1 MNHNS and CDR2 SASEGT. The chain has TRBV6-1 and TRBJ1-4, with D maybe TRBD1 (5 bases). The source is an adult with an advanced solid tumor such as melanoma, head and neck, liver or kidney cancer. The sample consisted of CD4+ or CD8+ T cells sorted from blood, taken in a trial of the OX40 agonist ivuxolimab. The CDR3 nucleotides read TGTGCCAGCAGCACACGGGGACTGGACCTGAAACTGTTTTTT. Protein product: CASSTRGLDLKLFF.